Listed here is a single TCR beta chain. This CDR3 comprises 15 residues. V was shortened by 1 base and J by 2 bases, with 10 bases between the two germline ends. The germline V gene encodes CDR1 SGHRS and CDR2 YFSETQ. This sample is drawn from a study of blood T cell repertoires in COVID-19. TCRdb keeps only in-frame clones here, not all; method: immunoSEQ multiplex PCR. The table lists about 150,000 clones, more than 75% of them singletons. This TCR was sampled from a man aged 18 to 30 with COVID-19, enrolled during active disease. The V and J genes are TRBV5-1 and TRBJ1-3, with D perhaps matching TRBD1 (5 bases). What was sequenced was peripheral blood. The CDR3 coding sequence is TGCGCCAGCAGCTTGTCAGGGCGGCCTGGAAACACCATATATTTT. Translated, it gives CASSLSGRPGNTIYF. Full variable domain (missing parts from reference TRBV5-1 and TRBJ1-3): KAGVTQTPRYLIKTRGQQVTLSCSPISGHRSVSWYQQTPGQGLQFLFEYFSETQRNKGNFPGRFSGRQFSNSRSEMNVSTLELGDSALYLCASSLSGRPGNTIYFGEGSWLTVV.